This T cell receptor (beta chain) was recorded in a study of beta chain features in type 1 diabetes. The investigators reverse transcribed all of the isolated RNA, so they sequenced expressed TCRB transcripts. Using immunoSEQ multiplex PCR, the repertoire was profiled, and TCRdb retains in-frame clones only, with some absent. Among some 660,000 clones listed, over 13% were seen once. This clone turned up a few times. Its target is unknown. There was one heparinised blood draw per donor, averaging about 116 mL. Via the markers CD45RO/CCR7/CD25/CD127/CD95/CD27, stem cell-like memory, regulatory, central memory and naive CD4+ cells were sorted. Study-wide findings and caveats: The study found moderately but significantly shorter TCRB CDR3s in all four CD4+ subsets of Type 1 diabetes patients. At VDJ recombination sites, type 1 diabetes patients had fewer insertions and more deleted nucleotides.

The CDR3 totals 18 residues. J gave up 5 bases and V 0 bases, and 13 bases lay outside the gene matches. Germline loops: CDR1 MGHRA, CDR2 YSYEKL. The sequencing sample was made of naive CD4+ T cells from blood. This chain uses TRBV4-1 with TRBJ2-7, with TRBD2 identical over 10 bases. The source is a man between 18 and 35 years old with type 1 diabetes. Written as DNA, the CDR3 is TGCGCCAGCAGCCAAGATGGGTATGGGAGCGGGAGGGTCCACGAGCAGTACTTC. Its translation: CASSQDGYGSGRVHEQYF.